A single sample gave rise to the 3 T cell receptor beta chains below, sequenced in a study of blood T cell repertoires in COVID-19. The table came from immunoSEQ multiplex PCR; TCRdb's copy has only in-frame clones and leaves some out. The sample lists around 210,000 clones, roughly 85% occurring once. The sample comprised peripheral blood. These receptors were collected from a man in his fifties or sixties with COVID-19, enrolled during active disease.

This clone was seen a few times. The chain uses TRBV2 and TRBJ2-5, with 10 bases aligning to TRBD2. V dropped 6 bases and J dropped 4; count of bases not matched to a gene: 5. CDR1 SNHLY and CDR2 FYNNEI come from the germline V gene. This CDR3 has 14 amino acids. The CDR3 nucleotides are TGTGCCAGCAGCGATAGCGGGGGGAGAGAGACCCAGTACTTC. Translated: CASSDSGGRETQYF.

The chain employs TRBV10-1 and TRBJ2-7; a weak D match, TRBD2 (5 bases). CDR1 WNHNN and CDR2 SYGVQD come from the germline V gene (reference sequence). The CDR3 is 12 amino acids. Trimming stripped 7 bases from V and 4 bases from J, with 11 bases between. CDR3 sequence (DNA): TGCGCCAGCATCCGGGGAAAATACGAGCAGTACTTC. The encoded protein is CASIRGKYEQYF.

The chain carries TRBV9 and TRBJ1-1, with 11 bases that match TRBD1. J was trimmed by 6 bases and V by 4 bases; bases with no gene match: 2. Germline V gene sequence: CDR1 SGDLS, CDR2 YYNGEE. This CDR3 region has 13 residues. CDR3 sequence reads: CASSLGQGAEAFF. Written as DNA, the CDR3 is TGTGCCAGCAGCTTGGGACAGGGGGCTGAAGCTTTCTTT. The complete variable domain, with remaining parts taken from reference TRBV9 and TRBJ1-1, reads DSGVTQTPKHLITATGQRVTLRCSPRSGDLSVYWYQQSLDQGLQFLIQYYNGEERAKGNILERFSAQQFPDLHSELNLSSLELGDSALYFCASSLGQGAEAFFGQGTRLTVV.